The entry below gives a single T cell receptor beta chain sequence along with its context. Its specificity is not known. The CDR3 is 13 residues long. Germline V gene lookup returns CDR1 MGHRA and CDR2 YSYEKL. V was cut by 6 bases and J by 8 bases, with 16 bases left in between. Every TCR beta cDNA library bore unique molecular identifiers. TCRdb analysed the PCR reads with MiXCR anew, one entry per CDR3 protein. The table includes roughly 580,000 distinct CDR3 sequences, roughly 40% detected once. This sample was taken from a study of post-analysis software for immune sequencing data. General study points: Several TRBV segments (TRBV5-6, TRBV5-1 and TRBV20-1 among them) occurred more frequently in patients than in controls.

This chain uses TRBV4-1 with TRBJ1-2, with TRBD1 as a possible D gene (5 bases). The sample comprised blood. The TCR sequence derives from a girl aged 5-17 years with multiple sclerosis. CDR3 DNA: TGCGCCAGCAGTCGGCCGGGGCGAGAGGGCTACACCTTC. Its translation is CASSRPGREGYTF.